The source of this TCR beta chain is a study of blood T cell repertoires in COVID-19. Study as a whole: Spain, Italy and the United States supplied samples that represented acute and convalescent COVID-19. T cells, B-cell-depleted T cells, or PBMCs provided the cDNA or gDNA that served as material.

With regard to this clone: In the same sample, other DNA sequences code for this CDR3.

Per the authors' pipeline: For nucleated cells, counts were estimated from reference gene primer amplification. Some clones are missing from TCRdb's copy, which holds only in-frame ones; the method was immunoSEQ multiplex PCR. V and J calls and clone size are given by that table; D and trimming were obtained from the DNA. The sample yields around 94,000 clones, more than 65% seen once. Sequenced material: peripheral blood. The origin of this receptor is a man in his sixties with acute or convalescent COVID-19.

CDR3 DNA sequence: TGTGCCAGCAGTTTAGGTCCCGGCACTGAAGCTTTCTTT. Translated, it gives CASSLGPGTEAFF. This rearrangement joins TRBV12-3 or TRBV12-4 to TRBJ1-1; D is undetermined. This CDR3 is built from 13 residues. V was shortened by 1 base and J by 4 bases, with 7 bases between the two germline ends.